A selection of T cell receptor beta chains follows, all from one sample in a study of blood T cells in healthy people across ages. One entry per CDR3 protein results from TCRdb running MiXCR on the 5' RACE reads. The repertoire consists of around 1.5 million distinct CDR3 sequences, with around 55% occurring once and the leading ten covering about 6.7%. Sequencing was done on a sample of blood. Receptor source: a man aged 18-30 years in good health. The CDR3 runs from the conserved cysteine through the conserved F or W. A D gene is named only where the DNA matches it firmly. Clone size is given for some rows only: seen once, a few or many times, or a class if the clone is expanded.

size: .
J: TRBJ1-2
D: .
V: TRBV29-1
length: 14
CDR3: CSVNGMDREDGYTF

size: .
J: TRBJ1-1
D: .
V: TRBV20-1
length: 16
CDR3: CSAFPDSGNLNTEAFF

size: few
J: TRBJ2-3
D: .
V: TRBV4-3
length: 16
CDR3: CASSQDSLQATDTQYF

size: few
J: TRBJ2-4
D: .
V: TRBV10-2
length: 17
CDR3: CASSDQDRILAKNIQYF

size: .
J: .
D: .
V: TRBV2
length: 14
CDR3: CASSDRGLPYEQYF

size: .
J: TRBJ2-1
D: .
V: TRBV4-2
length: 13
CDR3: CASSQEAFNEQFF

size: few
J: TRBJ2-1
D: .
V: TRBV29-1
length: 13
CDR3: CSAPDSHYNEQFF

size: few
J: TRBJ2-4
D: .
V: TRBV7-9
length: 14
CDR3: CASSSSRGKNIQYF

size: few
J: TRBJ2-7
D: .
V: TRBV4-1
length: 14
CDR3: CASSLRALAYEQYF

size: .
J: TRBJ2-7
D: .
V: TRBV12-3/TRBV12-4
length: 14
CDR3: CASMAVWGSYEQYF

size: few
J: TRBJ2-1
D: TRBD2
V: TRBV7-2
length: 18
CDR3: CASSLTSILAGGFDEQFF

size: once
J: TRBJ2-5
D: TRBD2
V: TRBV3-1
length: 16
CDR3: CASSHPSAGTEETQYF

size: .
J: TRBJ2-1
D: TRBD1
V: TRBV5-1
length: 14
CDR3: CASSFGQGASEQFF

size: .
J: TRBJ1-4
D: .
V: TRBV5-1
length: 15
CDR3: CASSQRTSRNEKLFF

size: once
J: TRBJ2-1
D: .
V: TRBV25-1
length: 13
CDR3: CASSDEVYNEQFF

size: .
J: TRBJ1-4
D: .
V: TRBV29-1
length: 14
CDR3: CSVEDGGHDEKLFF

size: .
J: TRBJ2-7
D: TRBD1
V: TRBV9
length: 17
CDR3: CASSGGTGGTSSYEQYF

size: few
J: TRBJ2-1
D: .
V: TRBV7-8
length: 14
CDR3: CASSSRVGEHEQFF

size: .
J: TRBJ2-7
D: .
V: TRBV2
length: 13
CDR3: CASRGSWDYEQYF

size: .
J: TRBJ1-2
D: .
V: TRBV3-1
length: 16
CDR3: CASSQRTGPRDYGYTF

size: few
J: TRBJ2-7
D: TRBD1
V: TRBV6-2/TRBV6-3
length: 15
CDR3: CASSGWDSDSYEQYF

size: .
J: .
D: TRBD1
V: TRBV7-8
length: 15
CDR3: CASSLRTGGVYEQYF

size: .
J: TRBJ2-7
D: TRBD2
V: TRBV7-2
length: 14
CDR3: CASSLRTSSYEQYF

size: .
J: TRBJ2-5
D: .
V: TRBV29-1
length: 12
CDR3: CSVSRNQETQYF

size: few
J: TRBJ2-7
D: TRBD1
V: TRBV7-9
length: 15
CDR3: CASSYDRDVPYEQYF

size: .
J: TRBJ1-4
D: .
V: TRBV6-6
length: 14
CDR3: CASRPRATNEKLFF

size: .
J: TRBJ2-3
D: .
V: TRBV10-1
length: 15
CDR3: CASSERGLSLDTQYF

size: .
J: TRBJ2-1
D: TRBD1
V: TRBV5-1
length: 15
CDR3: CASRSDRGSFNEQFF

size: .
J: TRBJ2-4
D: .
V: TRBV5-1
length: 14
CDR3: CASSEIGAKNIQYF

size: few
J: TRBJ2-1
D: .
V: TRBV10-3
length: 14
CDR3: CAISVSSTGSEQFF

size: .
J: TRBJ1-1
D: .
V: TRBV5-1
length: 14
CDR3: CASSPVTGETEAFF

size: .
J: TRBJ2-7
D: .
V: TRBV20-1
length: 15
CDR3: CSAREPKTPSYEQYF

size: .
J: TRBJ1-2
D: .
V: TRBV4-1
length: 15
CDR3: CASSHTDSGTYGYTF

size: .
J: TRBJ2-5
D: .
V: TRBV6-2/TRBV6-3
length: 15
CDR3: CASRKPGLAQETQYF

size: .
J: TRBJ2-3
D: TRBD1
V: TRBV10-2
length: 15
CDR3: CASSGQGARTDTQYF

size: .
J: TRBJ1-5
D: .
V: TRBV9
length: 12
CDR3: CASSVENQPQHF

size: .
J: TRBJ2-7
D: TRBD2
V: TRBV4-1
length: 17
CDR3: CASSQDLAGAPLYEQYF

size: .
J: TRBJ2-1
D: .
V: TRBV7-9
length: 20
CDR3: CASSLTHMTRSELSYNEQFF

size: few
J: TRBJ1-2
D: .
V: TRBV29-1
length: 12
CDR3: CSAGTNLYGYTF

size: .
J: TRBJ2-5
D: .
V: TRBV7-8
length: 14
CDR3: CASSLGQFQETQYF

size: .
J: TRBJ1-4
D: .
V: TRBV20-1
length: 14
CDR3: CSARDGGQREKLFF